These 25 T cell receptor beta chains were sequenced from one sample in a study of T-cell reconstitution after alpha-beta-depleted transplantation in children. The library targeted TCRbeta and was prepared with unique molecular identifiers. TCRdb itself ran the PCR reads through MiXCR, one entry per CDR3 protein. The profile shows about 32,000 distinct CDR3 sequences, about 7% of them singletons. Their specific antigens are unknown. Study conclusions and caveats: The origin of alpha-beta T cells about two months after transplant was reportedly several hundred expanded graft clones.

This specimen was peripheral blood, taken 60 days after TCRalphabeta/CD19-depleted stem cell transplant. These receptor sequences come from a child less than two years old who had a stem cell transplant for acute myeloid leukemia, so the T cells may come from the graft donor.

This clonotype was seen at least ten times. The rearrangement links TRBV5-1 to TRBJ2-6; no clear D gene. Germline-derived CDR1 and CDR2 are SGHRS and YFSETQ. The V and J ends lost 1 base and 1 base respectively, with 3 bases between them. The CDR3 is 14 amino acids. The CDR3 sequence: CASSLKSGANVLTF. Written as DNA, the CDR3 is TGCGCCAGCAGCTTGAAGTCTGGGGCCAACGTCCTGACTTTC.

This clonotype was seen repeatedly, ten times or more. The CDR3 bases are TGTGCCAGCAGCGCCCAATTGCGGGGGGCAGGGGATACGCAGTATTTT. Amino acid sequence: CASSAQLRGAGDTQYF. J is TRBJ2-3 and V is TRBV9; 8 nucleotides agree with TRBD2. V lost 3 bases and J lost 6; bases outside the gene matches: 12. CDR1 is SGDLS, CDR2 YYNGEE, per germline. The CDR3 has 16 amino acids.

This clonotype was observed many times. The chain joins TRBV4-2 to TRBJ2-4; D is ambiguous. Trimming removed 4 bases at V and 0 bases at J, with 7 bases between. Germline-derived CDR1 and CDR2 are LGHNA and YNFKEQ. The CDR3 runs 14 residues. CDR3 loop: CASSPDLAKNIQYF. CDR3 in DNA: TGTGCCAGCAGCCCGGACCTAGCCAAAAACATTCAGTACTTC.

The sample holds many counts of this clonotype. The chain joins TRBV20-1 to TRBJ2-2; possibly TRBD1 for D (5 bases). Trimming removed 0 bases from V and 2 bases from J, with 13 bases in between. Germline assignment: CDR1 DFQATT and CDR2 SNEGSKA (reference sequence). The CDR3 has 16 amino acids. The CDR3 DNA reads as TGCAGTGCTAGAGATAGAAGGACACACAACACCGGGGAGCTGTTTTTT. Translated, it gives CSARDRRTHNTGELFF.

This clonotype has just a few counts. This chain connects TRBV6-5 to TRBJ1-2, with 12 bases that match TRBD1. This CDR3 has 18 residues. Germline loops: CDR1 MNHEY, CDR2 SVGAGI. V trimming: 8 bases; J trimming: 5 bases; junction bases outside the gene matches: 18. The CDR3 sequence is CASFTAGTGGAGGYGYTF. The CDR3 nucleotides read TGTGCCAGCTTTACAGCCGGGACAGGGGGCGCAGGGGGATATGGCTACACCTTC.

This clonotype was detected many times. This chain joins TRBV7-9 and TRBJ1-6; 7 positions match TRBD1. The junction had 6 bases not matched to a gene; V was cut back by 2 bases and J by 2 bases. The CDR3 covers 17 residues. Germline lookup yields CDR1 SEHNR and CDR2 FQNEAQ (reference sequence). The chain's CDR3 is CASSLRGQYPYNSPLHF. The DNA of the CDR3 is TGTGCCAGCAGCTTAAGGGGACAGTATCCCTATAATTCACCCCTCCACTTT. The full variable domain, in which reference TRBV7-9 and TRBJ1-6 provide the parts outside the CDR3, is DTGVSQNPRHKITKRGQNVTFRCDPISEHNRLYWYRQTLGQGPEFLTYFQNEAQLEKSRLLSDRFSAERPKGSFSTLEIQRTEQGDSAMYLCASSLRGQYPYNSPLHFGNGTRLTVT.

The chain links TRBV6-1 to TRBJ1-1, with D perhaps TRBD1 (5 bases). Germline CDR1 is MNHNS and CDR2 is SASEGT. The CDR3 covers 14 residues. V shed 6 bases and J shed 1 base, with 12 bases lying between them. The CDR3 protein is CASRPGRKNTEAFF. The CDR3 DNA follows: TGTGCCAGCAGGCCGGGACGGAAGAACACTGAAGCTTTCTTT.

This clonotype was recorded many times. The chain employs TRBV27 and TRBJ2-7; unclear D gene. Deletions cut 5 bases from V and 5 bases from J, with 13 bases between. The CDR3 extends over 13 amino acids. Germline V gene lookup returns CDR1 MNHEY and CDR2 SMNVEV (reference sequence). The CDR3 sequence: CASSPSRYHEQYF. CDR3 in DNA: TGTGCCAGCAGTCCGAGCCGGTACCACGAGCAGTACTTC.

At least ten counts were recorded for this clonotype. The V and J genes are TRBV6-5 and TRBJ2-7; 12 bases agree with TRBD2. Germline CDR1 and CDR2: MNHEY and SVGAGI. Germline trimming cut 1 base from V and 1 base from J; bases unmatched to any gene: 2. CDR3 length: 16 residues. The CDR3 coding sequence is TGTGCCAGCAGTTACTTCCTAGCGGGAGGGTCCTACGAGCAGTACTTC. It encodes CASSYFLAGGSYEQYF.

CDR3 amino acids: CASSLRDSFQETQYF. The CDR3 bases are TGTGCCAGCAGCCTCCGGGACAGCTTCCAAGAGACCCAGTACTTC. The V call is TRBV6-1, the J call TRBJ2-5; 7 nucleotides align to TRBD1. Germline CDR1 MNHNS, CDR2 SASEGT. The V segment lost 6 bases and the J segment 1 base; nucleotides outside the gene matches: 8. The CDR3 loop spans 15 amino acids.

This clonotype was detected many times. This rearrangement joins TRBV11-2 to TRBJ2-7; D remains unclear. This CDR3 has 10 residues. Between the trimmed V and J ends, which lost 3 bases and 4 bases, there was a span of 1 base. CDR1 and CDR2 (germline): SGHAT, FQNNGV. CDR3 nucleotide sequence: TGTGCCAGCAGCTTGTACGAGCAGTACTTC. It translates to CASSLYEQYF.

This clonotype was seen repeatedly, ten times or more. The chain couples TRBV11-2 to TRBJ2-3; D ambiguous. The germline CDR1 and CDR2 sequences are SGHAT and FQNNGV. V was shortened by 5 bases and J by 4 bases, with 16 bases between the two germline ends. The CDR3 consists of 15 residues. Here the CDR3 DNA reads TGTGCCAGCAGCCCTGGTCTCGCGGCCCCAGATACGCAGTATTTT. It specifies CASSPGLAAPDTQYF.

This clonotype was picked up many times. The chain employs TRBV4-2 and TRBJ2-4, with a possible D match to TRBD1 (7 bases). The CDR3 length is 15 residues. The V end was cut by 7 bases, the J end by 1 base, with 14 bases between. CDR1 LGHNA and CDR2 YNFKEQ come from the germline V gene. CDR3 residues: CASTEGAGAKNIQYF. The CDR3 DNA reads TGTGCCAGCACCGAGGGGGCGGGGGCCAAAAACATTCAGTACTTC.

This clonotype occurred many times. CDR3 nucleotide sequence: TGTGCCAGCAGTCCGGGGTTAGTCACCGGGGAGCTGTTTTTT. Protein product: CASSPGLVTGELFF. V usage is TRBV27 and J usage is TRBJ2-2; weak D call: TRBD2 (5 bases). The CDR3 runs to 14 residues. Trimming removed 5 bases from V and 4 bases from J, with 11 bases in between. The V gene's germline CDR1 is MNHEY and CDR2 SMNVEV (reference sequence).

This clonotype was detected only a few times. A much larger clone differs from this one at a single base, so this may be a read error. V gene TRBV4-3 combines with J gene TRBJ2-2, with D possibly being TRBD1 (5 bases). Germline loops: CDR1 LGHNA, CDR2 YSLEER. Trimming took 3 bases from V and 1 from J, leaving 12 bases between them. The CDR3 sequence is 16 residues long. CDR3: CASSQGPWMNTGELFF. The CDR3 DNA reads as TGCGCCAGCAGCCAGGGGCCCTGGATGAACACCGGGGAGCTGTTTTTT.

This clonotype was picked up many times. The V call is TRBV6-5, the J call TRBJ2-3; no reliable D call. The CDR3 contains 14 residues. Germline CDR1 and CDR2: MNHEY and SVGAGI. With 2 bases removed from V and 4 bases from J, the gap between germline ends came to 10 bases. The CDR3 sequence: CASSYTGHADTQYF. The CDR3 coding sequence is TGTGCCAGCAGTTACACCGGTCACGCAGATACGCAGTATTTT.

The rearrangement links TRBV5-5 to TRBJ2-3; 12 nucleotides line up with TRBD1. CDR3 length: 15 amino acids. With 3 bases clipped from V and 4 bases from J, the junction kept 3 bases outside the gene matches. Germline CDR1 is SGHKS and CDR2 is YYEKEE (reference sequence). The CDR3 reads CASSWDRGLSDTQYF. The DNA of the CDR3 is TGTGCCAGCAGCTGGGACAGGGGGCTCTCAGATACGCAGTATTTT.

At least ten counts were recorded for this clonotype. The chain employs TRBV10-3 and TRBJ1-1; D gene unclear. V was shortened by 10 bases and J by 1 base, with 10 bases between the two germline ends. The CDR3 runs to 12 residues. CDR1 and CDR2 from the germline V gene are ENHRY and SYGVKD. The CDR3 nucleotides are TGTGCCACCCAGCCAGGGAACACTGAAGCTTTCTTT. Amino acid sequence: CATQPGNTEAFF.

This clonotype was counted at least ten times. This chain connects TRBV12-3 or TRBV12-4 to TRBJ2-7; 9 bases are a match to TRBD1. CDR3 length: 15 residues. V dropped 5 bases and J dropped 4; count of bases not matched to a gene: 9. CDR3 coding DNA: TGTGCCAGCAGTCCCCCGACAGGGGGATCGTACGAGCAGTACTTC. This encodes CASSPPTGGSYEQYF.

This clonotype was counted many times. This chain links TRBV5-1 with TRBJ2-7; tentative D call: TRBD2 (5 bases). Germline V lookup: CDR1 SGHRS, CDR2 YFSETQ. Trimming took off 6 bases at V and 3 bases at J, with 19 bases between the two ends. The CDR3 has 15 amino acids. The CDR3 spells CASTPFGEMGYEQYF. In nucleotides, the CDR3 is TGCGCCAGCACCCCATTTGGGGAGATGGGCTACGAGCAGTACTTC.

In this sample, this clonotype turned up many times. V is TRBV5-1 and J is TRBJ2-5, with D unresolved. Germline lookup yields CDR1 SGHRS and CDR2 YFSETQ. V lost 1 base and J lost 5, with 6 bases in between. This CDR3 is 12 amino acids long. The CDR3, as DNA: TGCGCCAGCAGCTTGTATGGGGAGACCCAGTACTTC. Protein sequence: CASSLYGETQYF.

This clonotype was recorded a few times. The chain combines TRBV18 with TRBJ2-1; D gene ambiguous. V lost 3 bases, J lost 2 bases, and 5 bases lay in between. From germline, CDR1 is KGHSH and CDR2 LQKENI. The CDR3 has 13 residues. The CDR3 loop is CASSPLTYNEQFF. The CDR3 region has the DNA TGTGCCAGCTCACCCCTGACCTACAATGAGCAGTTCTTC.

This clonotype was recorded many times. The rearrangement joins TRBV12-3 or TRBV12-4 to TRBJ1-2; 9 positions agree with TRBD1. This CDR3 comprises 15 residues. The V segment lost 6 bases and the J segment 7 bases; nucleotides outside the gene matches: 12. The CDR3 DNA sequence: TGTGCCAGCAGCCAAGACGGGACAGGGAGGGGTGGCTACACCTTC. Translation: CASSQDGTGRGGYTF.

This clonotype was detected many times. The chain joins TRBV24-1 to TRBJ2-1, with a tentative D call TRBD1 (5 bases). The V end was cut by 0 bases, the J end by 6 bases, with 11 bases between. Looked up from germline, CDR1 is KGHDR and CDR2 is SFDVKD. This CDR3 has 15 residues. The CDR3 region has the DNA TGTGCCACCAGTGATTTGCCTAGAAGGGGCAATGAGCAGTTCTTC. The encoded protein is CATSDLPRRGNEQFF.

This clonotype came up many times. The CDR3 DNA reads TGCAGCGTCGTGGGACTAGCGGTGAGCTCCTACAATGAGCAGTTCTTC. This translates into CSVVGLAVSSYNEQFF. The V and J genes are TRBV29-1 and TRBJ2-1; TRBD2 aligns across 11 bases. J lost 0 bases, V lost 6 bases, and 7 bases had no gene match. This CDR3 has 16 amino acids. Germline V CDR1 and CDR2: SQVTM, ANQGSEA.